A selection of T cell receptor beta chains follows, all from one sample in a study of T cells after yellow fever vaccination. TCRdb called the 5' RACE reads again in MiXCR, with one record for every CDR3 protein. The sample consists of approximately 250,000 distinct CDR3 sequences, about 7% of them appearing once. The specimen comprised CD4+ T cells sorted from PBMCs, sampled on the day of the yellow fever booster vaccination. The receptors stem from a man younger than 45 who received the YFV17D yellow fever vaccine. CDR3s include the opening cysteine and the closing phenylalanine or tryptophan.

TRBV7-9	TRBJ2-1	CASSAPRGGSYNEQFF
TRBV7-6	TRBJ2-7	CASSQGLAGFRYEQYF
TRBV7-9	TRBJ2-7	CASSTYTYEQYF
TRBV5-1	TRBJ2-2	CASSLYSPGELFF
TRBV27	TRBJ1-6	CADRRKRTANSPLHF
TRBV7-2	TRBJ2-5	CASSFRPDSQETQYF
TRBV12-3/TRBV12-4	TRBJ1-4	CASRRRYGNEKLFF
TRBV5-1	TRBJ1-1	CASSLVGDGTEAFF
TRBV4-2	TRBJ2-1	CASSQDGANEQFF
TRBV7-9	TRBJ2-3	CASSLVGRDTQYF
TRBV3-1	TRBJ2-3	CAFSTGSGGRRTDTQYF
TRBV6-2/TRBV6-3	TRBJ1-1	CASSPVWRAYGGTEAFF
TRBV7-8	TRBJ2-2	CASSPGLVSGRATGELFF
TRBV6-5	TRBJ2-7	CASSYSGLDYEQYF
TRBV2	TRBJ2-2	CASNTGVRSGELFF
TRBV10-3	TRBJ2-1	CAISSTGVRVRNEQFF
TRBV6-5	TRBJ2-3	CASSYPGGGTDTQYF
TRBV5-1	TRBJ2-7	CASREGTTYEQYF
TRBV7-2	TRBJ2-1	CASSLTGYNEQFF
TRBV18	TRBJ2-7	CASSSDRASYEQYF
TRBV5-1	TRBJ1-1	CASSQQGMNTEAFF
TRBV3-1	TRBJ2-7	CASSQEGLAGRTYF
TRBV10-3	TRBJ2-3	CATKGQGGTDTQYF
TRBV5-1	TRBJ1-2	CASSENPGQSNYGYTF
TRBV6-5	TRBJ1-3	CASSYTGPSGNTIYF
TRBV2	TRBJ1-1	CASSGRTSNTEAFF
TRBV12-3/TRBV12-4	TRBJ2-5	CASSPGSSQETQYF